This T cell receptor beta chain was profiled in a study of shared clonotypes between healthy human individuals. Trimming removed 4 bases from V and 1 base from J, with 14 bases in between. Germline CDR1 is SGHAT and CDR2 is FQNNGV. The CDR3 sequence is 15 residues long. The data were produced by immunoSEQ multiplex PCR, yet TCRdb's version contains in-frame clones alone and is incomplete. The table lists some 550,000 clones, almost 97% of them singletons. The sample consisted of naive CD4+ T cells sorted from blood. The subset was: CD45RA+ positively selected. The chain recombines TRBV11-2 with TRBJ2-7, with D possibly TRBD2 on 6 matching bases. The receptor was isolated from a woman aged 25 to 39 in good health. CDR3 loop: CASSSLRDSSYEQYF. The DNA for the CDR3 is TGTGCCAGCAGCTCCCTCCGGGACTCTTCCTACGAGCAGTACTTC.